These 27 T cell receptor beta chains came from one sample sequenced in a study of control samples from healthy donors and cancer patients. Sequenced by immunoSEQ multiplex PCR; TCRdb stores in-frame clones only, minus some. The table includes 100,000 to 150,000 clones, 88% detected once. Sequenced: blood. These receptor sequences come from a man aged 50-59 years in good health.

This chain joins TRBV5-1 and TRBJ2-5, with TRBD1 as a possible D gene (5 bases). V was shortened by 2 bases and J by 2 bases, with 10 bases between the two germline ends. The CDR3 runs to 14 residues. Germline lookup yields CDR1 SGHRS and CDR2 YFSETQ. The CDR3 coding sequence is TGCGCCAGCAGCTTAACAGGACCACAAGAGACCCAGTACTTC. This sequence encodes CASSLTGPQETQYF. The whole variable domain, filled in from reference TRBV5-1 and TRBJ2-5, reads KAGVTQTPRYLIKTRGQQVTLSCSPISGHRSVSWYQQTPGQGLQFLFEYFSETQRNKGNFPGRFSGRQFSNSRSEMNVSTLELGDSALYLCASSLTGPQETQYFGPGTRLLVL.

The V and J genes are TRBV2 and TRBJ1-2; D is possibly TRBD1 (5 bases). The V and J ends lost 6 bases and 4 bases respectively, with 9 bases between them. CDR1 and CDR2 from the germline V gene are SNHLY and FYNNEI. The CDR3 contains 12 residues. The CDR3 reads CASSDSGYGYTF. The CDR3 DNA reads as TGTGCCAGCAGCGACAGTGGCTATGGCTACACCTTC.

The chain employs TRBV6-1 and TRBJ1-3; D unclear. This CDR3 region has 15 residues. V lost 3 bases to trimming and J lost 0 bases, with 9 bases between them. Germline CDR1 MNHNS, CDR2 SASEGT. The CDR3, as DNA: TGTGCCAGCAGTGAGATTCCTAGCTCTGGAAACACCATATATTTT. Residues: CASSEIPSSGNTIYF.

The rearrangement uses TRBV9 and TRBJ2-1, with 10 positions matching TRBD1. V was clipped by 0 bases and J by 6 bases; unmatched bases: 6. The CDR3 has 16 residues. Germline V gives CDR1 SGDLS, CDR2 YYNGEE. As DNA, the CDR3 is TGTGCCAGCAGCGTAGTTAGGACAGGGGGTATCAATGAGCAGTTCTTC. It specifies CASSVVRTGGINEQFF.

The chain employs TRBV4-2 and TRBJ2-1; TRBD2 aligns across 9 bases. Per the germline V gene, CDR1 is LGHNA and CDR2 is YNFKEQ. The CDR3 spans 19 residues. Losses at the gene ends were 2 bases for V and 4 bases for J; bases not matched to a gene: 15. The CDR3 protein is CASSQITGALAGWYNEQFF. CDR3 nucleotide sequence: TGTGCCAGCAGCCAAATTACGGGGGCCCTAGCGGGGTGGTACAATGAGCAGTTCTTC.

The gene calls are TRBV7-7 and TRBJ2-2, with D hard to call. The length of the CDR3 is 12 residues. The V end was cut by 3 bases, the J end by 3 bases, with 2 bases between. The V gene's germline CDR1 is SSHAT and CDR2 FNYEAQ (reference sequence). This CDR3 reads CASSFHTGELFF. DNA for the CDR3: TGTGCCAGCAGCTTTCACACCGGGGAGCTGTTTTTT.

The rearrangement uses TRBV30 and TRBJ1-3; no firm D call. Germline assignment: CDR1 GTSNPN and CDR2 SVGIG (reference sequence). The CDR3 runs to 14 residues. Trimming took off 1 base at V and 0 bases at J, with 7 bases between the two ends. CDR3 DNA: TGTGCCTGGAGTGGCGGCATCTCTGGAAACACCATATATTTT. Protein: CAWSGGISGNTIYF.

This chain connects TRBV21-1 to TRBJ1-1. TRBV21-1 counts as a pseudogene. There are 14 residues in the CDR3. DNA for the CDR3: TGTGCCAGCAGCAAAGAAGGGTGGAACACTGAAGCTTTCTTT. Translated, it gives CASSKEGWNTEAFF.

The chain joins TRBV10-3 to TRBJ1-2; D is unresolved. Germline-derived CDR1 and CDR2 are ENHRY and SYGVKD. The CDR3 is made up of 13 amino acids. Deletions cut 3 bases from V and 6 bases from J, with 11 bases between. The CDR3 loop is CAISETSGNGYTF. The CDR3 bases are TGTGCCATCAGTGAAACGTCTGGGAATGGCTACACCTTC.

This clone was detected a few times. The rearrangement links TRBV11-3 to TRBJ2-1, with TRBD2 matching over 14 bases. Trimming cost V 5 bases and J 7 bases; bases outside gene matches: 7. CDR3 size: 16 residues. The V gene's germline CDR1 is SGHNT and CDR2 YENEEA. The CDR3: CASSRGTSGGSNEQFF. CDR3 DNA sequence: TGTGCCAGCAGCCGGGGGACTAGCGGGGGCAGTAATGAGCAGTTCTTC.

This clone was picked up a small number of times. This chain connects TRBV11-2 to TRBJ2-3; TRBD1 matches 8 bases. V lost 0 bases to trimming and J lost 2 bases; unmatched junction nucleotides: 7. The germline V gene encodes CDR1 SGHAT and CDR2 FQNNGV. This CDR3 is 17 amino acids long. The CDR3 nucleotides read TGTGCCAGCAGCTTAGATGGGGACAGGTCCCCCACAGATACGCAGTATTTT. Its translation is CASSLDGDRSPTDTQYF.

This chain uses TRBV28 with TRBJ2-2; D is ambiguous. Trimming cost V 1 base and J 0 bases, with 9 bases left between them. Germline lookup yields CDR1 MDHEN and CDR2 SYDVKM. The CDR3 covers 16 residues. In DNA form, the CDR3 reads TGTGCCAGCAGTTTATTCGGACCGGCGAACACCGGGGAGCTGTTTTTT. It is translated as CASSLFGPANTGELFF.

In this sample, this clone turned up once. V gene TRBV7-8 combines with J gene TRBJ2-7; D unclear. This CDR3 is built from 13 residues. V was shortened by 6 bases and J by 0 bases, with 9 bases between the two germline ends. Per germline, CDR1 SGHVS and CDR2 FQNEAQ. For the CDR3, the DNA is TGTGCCAGCAGGTGGGGTTTCTCCTACGAGCAGTACTTC. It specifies CASRWGFSYEQYF.

CDR3: CASSFGMGMGEQYF. The DNA of the CDR3 is TGTGCCAGCAGCTTCGGAATGGGGATGGGCGAGCAGTACTTC. V gene TRBV7-9 combines with J gene TRBJ2-7; D unclear. The germline V gene encodes CDR1 SEHNR and CDR2 FQNEAQ (reference sequence). V lost 3 bases to trimming and J lost 6 bases, with 15 bases between them. The CDR3 contains 14 residues.

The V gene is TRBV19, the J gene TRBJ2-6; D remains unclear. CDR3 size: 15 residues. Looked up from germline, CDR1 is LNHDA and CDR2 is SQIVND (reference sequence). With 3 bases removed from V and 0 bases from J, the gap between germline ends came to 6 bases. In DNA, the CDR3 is TGTGCCAGTAGTATTAGTAGCTCTGGGGCCAACGTCCTGACTTTC. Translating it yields CASSISSSGANVLTF.

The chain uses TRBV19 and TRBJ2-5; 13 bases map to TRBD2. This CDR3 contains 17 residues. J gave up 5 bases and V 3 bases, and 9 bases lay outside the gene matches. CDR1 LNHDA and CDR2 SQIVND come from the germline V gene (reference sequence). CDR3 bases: TGTGCCAGTAGTATCGGGACTAGCGGGGATTTCCGGGAGACCCAGTACTTC. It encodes CASSIGTSGDFRETQYF.

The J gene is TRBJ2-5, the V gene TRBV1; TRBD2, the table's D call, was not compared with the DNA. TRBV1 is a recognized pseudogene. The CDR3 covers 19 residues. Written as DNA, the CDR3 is TGCACCAGCAGCCCTAAAGGGACTAGCGGGGGCGATTACCAAGAGACCCAGTACTTC. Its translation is CTSSPKGTSGGDYQETQYF.

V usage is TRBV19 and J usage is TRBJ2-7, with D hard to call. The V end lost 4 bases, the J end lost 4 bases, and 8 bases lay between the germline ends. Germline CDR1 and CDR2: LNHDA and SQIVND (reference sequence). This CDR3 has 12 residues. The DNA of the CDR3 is TGTGCCAGTAGTAGAATGGGGTACGAGCAGTACTTC. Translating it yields CASSRMGYEQYF.

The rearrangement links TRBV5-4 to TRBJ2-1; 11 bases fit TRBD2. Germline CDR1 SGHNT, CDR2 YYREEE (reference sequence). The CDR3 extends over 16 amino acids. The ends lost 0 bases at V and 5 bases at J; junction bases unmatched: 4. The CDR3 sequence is CASSLATSGEDNEQFF. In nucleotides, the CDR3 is TGTGCCAGCAGCTTGGCGACTAGCGGGGAAGACAATGAGCAGTTCTTC.

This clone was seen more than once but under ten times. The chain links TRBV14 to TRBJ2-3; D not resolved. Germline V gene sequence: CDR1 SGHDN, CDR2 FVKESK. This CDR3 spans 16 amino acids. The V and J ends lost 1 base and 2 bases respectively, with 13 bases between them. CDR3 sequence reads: CASSQGFGGSTDTQYF. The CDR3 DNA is TGTGCCAGCAGCCAAGGGTTTGGCGGATCCACAGATACGCAGTATTTT.

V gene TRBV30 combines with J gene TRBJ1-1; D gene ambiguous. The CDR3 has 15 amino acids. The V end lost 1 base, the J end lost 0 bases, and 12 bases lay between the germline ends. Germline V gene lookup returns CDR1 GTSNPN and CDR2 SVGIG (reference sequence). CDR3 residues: CAWSEVFPLNTEAFF. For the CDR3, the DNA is TGTGCCTGGAGTGAGGTATTTCCCTTGAACACTGAAGCTTTCTTT.

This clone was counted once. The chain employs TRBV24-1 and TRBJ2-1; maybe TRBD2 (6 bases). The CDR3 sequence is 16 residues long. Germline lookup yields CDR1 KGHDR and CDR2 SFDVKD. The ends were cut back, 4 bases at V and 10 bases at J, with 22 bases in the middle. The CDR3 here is CATSEQDYRDPREQFF. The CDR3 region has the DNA TGTGCCACCAGTGAACAGGACTACCGCGACCCCCGGGAGCAGTTCTTC.

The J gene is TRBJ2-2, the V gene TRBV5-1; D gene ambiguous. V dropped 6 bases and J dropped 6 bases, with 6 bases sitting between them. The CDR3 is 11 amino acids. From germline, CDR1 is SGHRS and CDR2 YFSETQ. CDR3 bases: TGCGCCAGCAACCGAGCCGGGGAGCTGTTTTTT. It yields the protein CASNRAGELFF.

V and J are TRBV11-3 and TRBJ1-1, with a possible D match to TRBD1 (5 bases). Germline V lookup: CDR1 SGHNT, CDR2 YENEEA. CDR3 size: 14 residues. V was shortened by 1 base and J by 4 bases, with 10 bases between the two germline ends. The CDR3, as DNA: TGTGCCAGCAGCTTAGGGCAGGGAACCACTGAAGCTTTCTTT. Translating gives CASSLGQGTTEAFF.

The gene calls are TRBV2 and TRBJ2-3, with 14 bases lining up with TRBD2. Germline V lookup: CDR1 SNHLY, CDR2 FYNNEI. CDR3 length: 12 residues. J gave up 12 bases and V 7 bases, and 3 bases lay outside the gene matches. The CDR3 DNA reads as TGTGCCAGCACCGGGACTAGCGGGGGCCAGTATTTT. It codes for CASTGTSGGQYF.

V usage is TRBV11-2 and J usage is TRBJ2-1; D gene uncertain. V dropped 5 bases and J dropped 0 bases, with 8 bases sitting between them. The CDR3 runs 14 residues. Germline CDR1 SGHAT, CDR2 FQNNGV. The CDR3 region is CASSPVPSYNEQFF. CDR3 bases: TGTGCCAGCAGCCCCGTTCCCTCCTACAATGAGCAGTTCTTC.

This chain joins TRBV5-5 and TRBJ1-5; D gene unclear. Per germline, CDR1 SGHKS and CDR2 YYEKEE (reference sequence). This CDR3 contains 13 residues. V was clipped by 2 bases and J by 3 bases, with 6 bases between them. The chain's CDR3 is CASSFGPNQPQHF. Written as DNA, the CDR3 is TGTGCCAGCAGCTTTGGACCCAATCAGCCCCAGCATTTT.